Below are 12 T cell receptor beta chains sequenced from a single sample in a study of beta chain features in type 1 diabetes. Their antigens remain unidentified. Whole-study findings and limits: All four CD4+ subsets of Type 1 diabetes patients contained TCRB CDR3s that were moderately but significantly shorter.

cDNA synthesis used the whole RNA isolate, giving expressed TCRB sequences. Here immunoSEQ multiplex PCR was the method, and the copy in TCRdb shows in-frame clones only, minus some. The data hold about 340,000 clones, with about a tenth observed a single time. Specimen: central memory CD4+ T cells from blood. All receptors derive from a man aged 25 to 40 with type 1 diabetes.

This chain connects TRBV7-9 to TRBJ2-3; no definite D call. The V gene lost 3 bases and the J gene lost 0 bases, with 13 bases spanning the gap. The length of the CDR3 is 16 residues. Germline V CDR1 and CDR2: SEHNR, FQNEAQ (reference sequence). As DNA, the CDR3 is TGTGCCAGCAGCTTCTCAGTTGCCTCTAGCACAGATACGCAGTATTTT. Translation gives CASSFSVASSTDTQYF.

The chain links TRBV7-9 to TRBJ1-2; the D gene is possibly TRBD1 (5 bases). Germline V gives CDR1 SEHNR, CDR2 FQNEAQ (reference sequence). V was clipped by 5 bases and J by 8 bases, with 12 bases between them. CDR3 length equals 12 residues. This chain's CDR3 is CASSQGLEGYTF. The CDR3 DNA reads as TGTGCCAGCAGCCAGGGATTAGAAGGCTACACCTTC.

This clone has more than one count but fewer than ten. The rearrangement links TRBV4-3 to TRBJ1-4, with no clear D. Trimming cost V 8 bases and J 7 bases, with 11 bases left between them. The germline CDR1 and CDR2 sequences are LGHNA and YSLEER. The CDR3 runs to 12 residues. The CDR3 DNA reads TGCGCCAGCCGGGATAAGGGTGAAAAACTGTTTTTT. Translation gives CASRDKGEKLFF.

V is TRBV7-9 and J is TRBJ1-4, with D hard to call. CDR3 length: 13 residues. V was pared by 4 bases and J by 4 bases, with 7 bases between. CDR1 is SEHNR, CDR2 FQNEAQ, per germline (reference sequence). The CDR3 here is CASSSKGNEKLFF. The CDR3 nucleotides read TGTGCCAGCAGCTCAAAGGGTAATGAAAAACTGTTTTTT.

The chain uses TRBV6-5 and TRBJ1-1; the D gene is possibly TRBD1 (6 bases). The CDR3 covers 14 residues. Between the trimmed V and J ends, which lost 0 bases and 6 bases, there was a span of 11 bases. Germline V gene lookup returns CDR1 MNHEY and CDR2 SVGAGI. This CDR3 reads CASSYSGGFAEAFF. Written as DNA, the CDR3 is TGTGCCAGCAGTTACTCAGGGGGTTTTGCTGAAGCTTTCTTT.

Only a few counts were recorded for this clone. The chain uses TRBV6-5 and TRBJ1-2; D remains unclear. Trimming left V 5 bases short and J 4 bases short, with 11 bases between. The length of the CDR3 is 13 residues. Germline V gives CDR1 MNHEY, CDR2 SVGAGI. For the CDR3, the DNA is TGTGCCAGCAGTGAAACACTCCGCTATGGCTACACCTTC. As protein: CASSETLRYGYTF.

This clone has at least ten counts. The J gene is TRBJ2-7, the V gene TRBV7-2; tentatively, D is TRBD2 (6 bases). V lost 1 base and J 3 bases, leaving 10 bases between the germline ends. The CDR3 runs 14 residues. CDR1 and CDR2 (germline): SGHTA, FQGNSA. The CDR3 nucleotides read TGTGCCAGCAGCTTAGGACTGGGGGGCTACGAGCAGTACTTC. Encoded protein: CASSLGLGGYEQYF.

This chain joins TRBV19 and TRBJ1-5; D is unclear. The germline V and J ends were trimmed by 5 bases and 1 base, with 15 bases remaining between them. Germline CDR1 and CDR2: LNHDA and SQIVND (reference sequence). This CDR3 region has 16 residues. The CDR3 region is CASSSVVLRSNQPQHF. The CDR3 nucleotides read TGTGCCAGTAGTTCCGTGGTCCTTCGGAGCAATCAGCCCCAGCATTTT.

Concerning this clone: The sample holds other DNA sequences that translate to the same CDR3. The V and J genes are TRBV7-9 and TRBJ2-7, with 7 bases aligning to TRBD1. J was trimmed by 3 bases and V by 6 bases; bases with no gene match: 8. The CDR3 contains 14 residues. Per germline, CDR1 SEHNR and CDR2 FQNEAQ (reference sequence). This CDR3 reads CASSLYRDSYEQYF. DNA of the CDR3: TGTGCCAGCAGTTTATACCGGGACAGCTACGAGCAGTACTTC.

This clone occurred many times. The rearrangement joins TRBV27 to TRBJ2-1; D is unresolved. V dropped 5 bases and J dropped 0 bases, with 14 bases sitting between them. Germline V CDR1 and CDR2: MNHEY, SMNVEV (reference sequence). This CDR3 has 16 residues. CDR3 in amino acids: CASSGRLAGSYNEQFF. For the CDR3, the DNA is TGTGCCAGCAGTGGAAGGCTGGCAGGCTCCTACAATGAGCAGTTCTTC.

At least ten counts were recorded for this clone. The chain joins TRBV18 to TRBJ1-1; no clear D gene. The germline gives CDR1 KGHSH, CDR2 LQKENI. This CDR3 spans 12 amino acids. The V gene lost 2 bases and the J gene lost 8 bases, with 9 bases spanning the gap. The CDR3 spells CASSPSGWEAFF. As DNA, the CDR3 is TGTGCCAGCTCACCATCGGGCTGGGAAGCTTTCTTT.

This rearrangement joins TRBV30 to TRBJ1-2; tentatively, D is TRBD1 (6 bases). V was cut by 5 bases and J by 8 bases, with 12 bases left in between. The CDR3 is 11 residues long. Germline assignment: CDR1 GTSNPN and CDR2 SVGIG (reference sequence). CDR3 nucleotides: TGTGCCTGGGGAACAGGGTCGGGCTACACCTTC. Its translation is CAWGTGSGYTF.